The clone carrying this T cell receptor beta chain was observed a handful of times. As yet, its antigen is unknown. Amplified TCR beta CDR3 regions came from RNA transcripts. A set of HTBI primers served as the primers for a first-round RT-PCR of the TCR CDR3. TCRdb called the multiplex PCR reads again in MiXCR, with one record for every CDR3 protein. Here the sample spans a few hundred thousand distinct CDR3 sequences, about 14% being singletons. This sample is part of a study of T cells in Graves' hyperthyroidism and ophthalmopathy. On the study more broadly: At initial diagnosis, before any treatment had begun, peripheral blood was obtained. Overall study results and limits: From stable hyperthyroidism, ophthalmopathy was set apart by a 13 V-J model. Prediction of ophthalmopathy progression came a median around 6.5 months pre-onset.

The CDR3 covers 13 residues. From germline, CDR1 is WNHNN and CDR2 SYGVQD (reference sequence). Trimming stripped 6 bases from V and 1 base from J, with 9 bases between. Sample: blood. The chain joins TRBV10-1 to TRBJ1-1, with D uncertain. The clonotype comes from a woman aged 25 to 45 with Graves' ophthalmopathy. This CDR3 reads CASRSEGNTEAFF. In DNA form, the CDR3 reads TGCGCCAGCAGGTCAGAGGGGAACACTGAAGCTTTCTTT.